The text below deals with one T cell receptor beta chain. Relative to the germline gene, one junction end is altered; a read error may explain this. The library came from three nested PCR rounds adapted from ARM-PCR protocols. MiXCR, applied by TCRdb to the multiplex PCR reads, yields one record per CDR3 protein. The sample carries tens of thousands of distinct CDR3 sequences, 76% recorded once. This entry comes from a study of tumor and adjacent non-tumor tissue in lung cancer. Study-level background: Some 4.2 million productive TCRbeta reads were obtained per sample on average.

The length of the CDR3 is 15 residues. Germline values: CDR1 MNHNS, CDR2 SASEGT. The template was RNA from unsorted bulk tissue. Distant lung tissue was collected more than 3 cm away from the tumor edge. This receptor was taken from a man in his 70s with non-small cell lung cancer. Sample: distant non-tumor lung tissue. The V and J genes are TRBV6-1 and TRBJ1-5; D is possibly TRBD1 (6 bases). The CDR3: CASSIGGGSSQPQHF. CDR3 DNA sequence: TGTGCCAGCAGTATAGGGGGTGGTAGCAGTCAGCCCCAGCATTTT.